This T cell receptor (beta chain) was retrieved from a study of vaccination and CD4 T cells after COVID-19. Study at large: For post-vaccine samples, collection took place a median approximately 72 days after dose two, ranging from 14 to 241. The cells were exposed to overlapping spike peptides originating from SARS-CoV-2, HCoV-NL63, HCoV-OC43 and HCoV-229E for stimulation. Whole-study findings and limits: Median reactive clonotypes, those recognizing SARS-CoV-2, rose from approximately 21 to 40, not significantly.

With the Oncomine TCR Beta short-read assay, DNA from cultured CD4+ T cells was sequenced. One entry per CDR3 protein results from TCRdb running MiXCR on the PCR reads. Here the sample spans about 14,000 distinct CDR3 sequences, 40% to 60% being singletons. Stated treatment: approximately 9-day PBMC culture with coronavirus spike peptide pools or control peptides (ViraFEST assay). The authors cultured two million PBMCs per well with 9 to 10 IU/ml IL-2 and about 10 ug/ml peptide pools. In its sample, this clonotype was seen a few times. Its target is unknown. Sequencing was performed on CD4+ T cells from blood, cultured in vitro. This TCR came from a human donor who had recovered from COVID-19.

The CDR3 loop reads CASSLEGGGLYEQYF. CDR3 sequence (DNA): TGTGCCAGCAGCTTAGAGGGGGGCGGTCTCTACGAGCAGTACTTC. The chain combines TRBV7-2 with TRBJ2-7; perhaps D is TRBD1 or TRBD2 (6 bases each). Trimming took 1 base from V and 3 from J, leaving 13 bases between them. Germline values: CDR1 SGHTA, CDR2 FQGNSA. This CDR3 is built from 15 residues.